Listed below are T cell receptor beta chains from one sample, sequenced in a study of T cell responses to AZD1222 COVID-19 vaccine. Generated by immunoSEQ multiplex PCR, the TCRdb table keeps only in-frame clones and is missing some. The table shows approximately 120,000 clones, with more than 65% occurring only once. Material: peripheral blood, obtained 28 days after the second AZD1222 dose. These receptors were collected from an adult who received the AZD1222 COVID-19 vaccine. CDR3s include the opening cysteine and the closing phenylalanine or tryptophan. Fields, in order: clone size, J gene, D gene, V gene, CDR3 protein, CDR3 DNA. The D gene is left open where the match is weak. The listing skips clone size in some rows; elsewhere it reads once, few, many or a size class.

NA,TRBJ2-7,TRBD2,TRBV5-1,CASSLTLSGGRYEQYF,TGCGCCAGCAGCTTGACCTTAAGCGGGGGTCGTTACGAGCAGTACTTC
NA,TRBJ1-5,NA,TRBV6-5,CASSSAGQPQHF,TGTGCCAGCAGTTCCGCCGGGCAGCCCCAGCATTTT
NA,TRBJ2-3,TRBD2,TRBV5-1,CASSLAGLGPTDTQYF,TGCGCCAGCAGCTTGGCCGGACTAGGACCCACAGATACGCAGTATTTT
NA,TRBJ1-2,NA,TRBV24-1,CATSVGTSYGYTF,TGTGCCACCAGTGTCGGGACATCCTATGGCTACACCTTC
NA,TRBJ2-1,NA,TRBV7-6,CASSLVGGAKEQFF,TGTGCCAGCAGCTTAGTGGGGGGGGCTAAGGAGCAGTTCTTC
few,TRBJ2-3,TRBD1,TRBV7-3,CASSAQGLGADTQYF,TGTGCCAGCAGCGCACAGGGGCTAGGGGCAGATACGCAGTATTTT
NA,TRBJ2-3,NA,TRBV5-1,CASSLEDTQYF,TGCGCCAGCAGCCTAGAAGATACGCAGTATTTT
NA,TRBJ1-1,NA,TRBV29-1,CSVGTGNTEAFF,TGCAGCGTTGGAACAGGGAACACTGAAGCTTTCTTT
few,TRBJ2-2,TRBD2,TRBV2,CASSGLAGGYTGELFF,TGTGCCAGCAGTGGACTAGCGGGGGGGTACACCGGGGAGCTGTTTTTT
NA,TRBJ1-1,NA,TRBV6-5,CASTRGDTEAFF,TGTGCCAGCACCCGAGGGGACACTGAAGCTTTCTTT
NA,TRBJ1-1,NA,TRBV29-1,CSAGGGNTEAFF,TGCAGCGCTGGGGGTGGGAACACTGAAGCTTTCTTT
NA,TRBJ2-5,TRBD1,TRBV7-2,CASSWDRAQETQYF,TGTGCCAGCAGTTGGGACAGGGCTCAAGAGACCCAGTACTTC
NA,TRBJ1-2,NA,TRBV28,CASSSLYTYGYTF,TGTGCCAGCAGTTCCCTTTATACTTATGGCTACACCTTC
NA,TRBJ1-1,NA,TRBV5-6,CASHEGVNTEAFF,TGTGCCAGTCATGAGGGGGTGAACACTGAAGCTTTCTTT
NA,TRBJ1-3,NA,TRBV5-1,CASSINRVSGNTIYF,TGCGCCAGCAGCATAAACAGGGTCTCTGGAAACACCATATATTTT
NA,TRBJ1-3,NA,TRBV11-2,CASSSDSGNTIYF,TGTGCCAGCAGCTCCGACAGTGGAAACACCATATATTTT
NA,TRBJ1-3,NA,TRBV29-1,CSVDIGNTIYF,TGCAGCGTTGATATCGGAAACACCATATATTTT
NA,TRBJ2-7,NA,TRBV3-1/TRBV3-2,CASSQGDEQYF,TGTGCCAGCAGCCAAGGAGACGAGCAGTACTTC
NA,TRBJ2-7,NA,TRBV30,CAWSKGPYEQYF,TGTGCCTGGAGTAAGGGGCCGTACGAGCAGTACTTC
NA,TRBJ1-5,TRBD1,TRBV18,CASSPGTGDQSQHF,TGTGCCAGCTCACCGGGGACAGGGGATCAGTCCCAGCATTTT
NA,TRBJ1-6,NA,TRBV6-5,CASSLGQPNSPLHF,TGTGCCAGCAGTCTAGGACAGCCGAATTCACCCCTCCACTTT
NA,TRBJ1-2,TRBD1,TRBV6-5,CASSRQGQAYGYTF,TGTGCCAGCAGCAGACAGGGACAGGCCTATGGCTACACCTTC
NA,TRBJ2-3,TRBD2,TRBV6-1,CASSELQRGVTDTQYF,TGTGCCAGCAGTGAATTACAGCGGGGGGTGACAGATACGCAGTATTTT
NA,TRBJ1-3,NA,TRBV13,CASSLGGNTIYF,TGTGCCAGCAGCTTAGGGGGAAACACCATATATTTT
NA,TRBJ1-5,NA,TRBV7-8,CASRRTGTPSWPQHF,TGTGCCAGCAGACGGACCGGGACTCCATCTTGGCCCCAGCATTTT
once,TRBJ1-4,NA,TRBV18,CASSPQAESNEKLFF,TGTGCCAGCTCACCGCAGGCCGAGTCTAATGAAAAACTGTTTTTT